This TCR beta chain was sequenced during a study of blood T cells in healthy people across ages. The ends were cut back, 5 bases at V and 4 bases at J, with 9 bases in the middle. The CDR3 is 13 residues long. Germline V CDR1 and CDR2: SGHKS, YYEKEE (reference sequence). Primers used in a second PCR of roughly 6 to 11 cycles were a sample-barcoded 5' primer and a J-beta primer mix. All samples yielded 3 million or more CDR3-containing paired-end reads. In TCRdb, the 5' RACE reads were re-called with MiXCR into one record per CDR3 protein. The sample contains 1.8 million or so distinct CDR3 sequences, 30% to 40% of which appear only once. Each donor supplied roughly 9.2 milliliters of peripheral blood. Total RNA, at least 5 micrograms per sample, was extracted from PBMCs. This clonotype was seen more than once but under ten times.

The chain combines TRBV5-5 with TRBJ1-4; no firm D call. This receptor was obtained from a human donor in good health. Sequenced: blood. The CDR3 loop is CASSRNSNEKLFF. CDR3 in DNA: TGTGCCAGCAGTCGAAACAGTAATGAAAAACTGTTTTTT.